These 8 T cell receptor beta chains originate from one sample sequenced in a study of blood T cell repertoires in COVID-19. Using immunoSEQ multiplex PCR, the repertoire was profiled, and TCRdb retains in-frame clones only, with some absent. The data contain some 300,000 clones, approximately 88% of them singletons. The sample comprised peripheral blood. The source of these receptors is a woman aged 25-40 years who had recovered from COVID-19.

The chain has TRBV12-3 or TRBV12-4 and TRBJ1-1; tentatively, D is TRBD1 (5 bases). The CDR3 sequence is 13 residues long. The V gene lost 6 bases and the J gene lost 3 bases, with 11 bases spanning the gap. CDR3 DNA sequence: TGTGCCAGCAGGACGCAGGGTGACACTGAAGCTTTCTTT. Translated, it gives CASRTQGDTEAFF.

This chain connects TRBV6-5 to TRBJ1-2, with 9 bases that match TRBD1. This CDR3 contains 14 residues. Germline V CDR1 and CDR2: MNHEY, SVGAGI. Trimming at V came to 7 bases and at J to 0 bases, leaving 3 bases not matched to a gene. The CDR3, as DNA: TGTGCCAGCACTACAGGGGGCCCTAACTATGGCTACACCTTC. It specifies CASTTGGPNYGYTF.

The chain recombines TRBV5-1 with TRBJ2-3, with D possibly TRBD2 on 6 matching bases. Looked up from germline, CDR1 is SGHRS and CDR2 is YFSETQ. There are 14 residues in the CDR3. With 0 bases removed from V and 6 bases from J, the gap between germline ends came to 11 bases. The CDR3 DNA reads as TGCGCCAGCAGCTTGGCTGGCGGAGGGGATACGCAGTATTTT. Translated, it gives CASSLAGGGDTQYF.

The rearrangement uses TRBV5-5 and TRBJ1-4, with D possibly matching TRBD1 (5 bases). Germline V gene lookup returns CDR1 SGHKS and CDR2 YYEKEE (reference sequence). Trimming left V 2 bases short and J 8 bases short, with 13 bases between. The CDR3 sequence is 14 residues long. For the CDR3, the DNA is TGTGCCAGCAGCTTTGAGGGTCGGGGGGAAAAACTGTTTTTT. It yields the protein CASSFEGRGEKLFF.

The CDR3 is CASSPRWGQMFF. The CDR3 nucleotides read TGTGCCAGCAGCCCACGATGGGGACAGATGTTTTTT. V and J are TRBV3-1 (or the pseudogene TRBV3-2) and TRBJ1-4; 7 positions agree with TRBD1. Losses at the gene ends were 4 bases for V and 15 bases for J; bases not matched to a gene: 8. Germline V gene data show CDR1 as LGHDT and CDR2 as YNNKEL (reference sequence). The CDR3 sequence is 12 residues long.

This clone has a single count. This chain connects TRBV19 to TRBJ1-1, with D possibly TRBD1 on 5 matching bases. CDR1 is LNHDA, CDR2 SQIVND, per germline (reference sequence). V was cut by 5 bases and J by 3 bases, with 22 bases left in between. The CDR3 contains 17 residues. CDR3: CASSLQSGLSIYTEAFF. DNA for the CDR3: TGTGCCAGTAGTTTACAATCGGGACTCTCGATCTACACTGAAGCTTTCTTT.

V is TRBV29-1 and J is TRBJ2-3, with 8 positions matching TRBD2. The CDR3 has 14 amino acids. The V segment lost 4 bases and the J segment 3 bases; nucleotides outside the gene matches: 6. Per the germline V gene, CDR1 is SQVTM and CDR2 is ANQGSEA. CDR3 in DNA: TGCAGCGTTGCCTCCGGGGGGGGAACAGATACGCAGTATTTT. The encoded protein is CSVASGGGTDTQYF.

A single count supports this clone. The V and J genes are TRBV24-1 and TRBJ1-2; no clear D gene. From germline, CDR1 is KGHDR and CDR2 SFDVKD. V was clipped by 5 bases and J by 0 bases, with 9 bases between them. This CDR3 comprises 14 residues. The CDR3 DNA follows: TGTGCCACCAGTGGTACACCGACTAACTATGGCTACACCTTC. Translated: CATSGTPTNYGYTF.